These T cell receptor beta chains were read from a single sample in a study of circulating and synovial CD4+ cells in juvenile arthritis. The table came from immunoSEQ multiplex PCR; TCRdb's copy has only in-frame clones and leaves some out. The data hold tens of thousands of clones, with roughly 96% observed a single time. Sequences were obtained from CD4+ T cells from blood. The source is a human donor with juvenile idiopathic arthritis. The CDR3 runs from the conserved cysteine through the conserved F or W. D genes are given only for firm matches. Size is stated for part of the rows, as once, few or many counts, or as a class when the clone is expanded.

>-|TRBJ2-5|TRBD2|TRBV9
TGTGCCAGCAGCGTCGGACCTAGCGGGGGGGCAGAGACCCAGTACTTC
CASSVGPSGGAETQYF
>-|TRBJ1-4|-|TRBV14
TGTGCCAGCAGCCAAGACCAGGGGGAAAAACTGTTTTTT
CASSQDQGEKLFF
>-|TRBJ2-7|-|TRBV10-3
TGTGCCATCAGCGGGGAGAAACGTACAGGGATGGGGTCCTACGAGCAGTACTTC
CAISGEKRTGMGSYEQYF
>-|TRBJ1-3|-|TRBV9
TGTGCCAGCAGCGTAGGAGGCAGCTCTGGAAACACCATATATTTT
CASSVGGSSGNTIYF
>-|TRBJ1-1|-|TRBV7-6
TGTGCCAGCAGCTTAGGTCTTGGGCTTTTCTTT
CASSLGLGLFF
>-|TRBJ2-1|TRBD2|TRBV9
TGTGCCAGCAGCGCCGTGGGACTAGCCTACAATGAGCAGTTCTTC
CASSAVGLAYNEQFF
>-|TRBJ2-1|-|TRBV6-1
TGTGCCAGCAGGGTAACAGGGACTGAGCAGTTCTTC
CASRVTGTEQFF
>-|TRBJ2-3|TRBD1|TRBV19
TGTGCCAGTAGTTTGACAGGGGCGGAGAGAGATACGCAGTATTTT
CASSLTGAERDTQYF
>-|TRBJ1-6|TRBD1|TRBV18
TGTGCCAGCTCACCAGGCCCCGGGACAGCGTATAATTCACCCCTCCACTTT
CASSPGPGTAYNSPLHF
>-|TRBJ2-1|TRBD2|TRBV19
TGTGCCAGTAGTAAGGGACCGACTAGCGGCTCCTACAATGAGCAGTTCTTC
CASSKGPTSGSYNEQFF
>-|TRBJ2-1|TRBD2|TRBV11-3
TGTGCCAGCAGCTTAGGTCCAGCGGGAGTGGGTGAGAATGAGCAGTTCTTC
CASSLGPAGVGENEQFF
>-|TRBJ2-7|TRBD2|TRBV4-1
TGCGCCAGCAGCCAAGACGGCGGGGGGTACTACGAGCAGTACTTC
CASSQDGGGYYEQYF
>-|TRBJ1-4|-|TRBV28
TGTGCCAGCAGTTTTGTCGGTAATGAAAAACTGTTTTTT
CASSFVGNEKLFF
>few|TRBJ1-4|-|TRBV2
TGTGCCAGCATGGACAGCGGCGAAAAACTGTTTTTT
CASMDSGEKLFF
>-|TRBJ2-7|-|TRBV2
TGTGCCAGCACCGGGCAGGGCGTCTACGAGCAGTACTTC
CASTGQGVYEQYF
>-|TRBJ2-7|TRBD2|TRBV10-2
TGCGCCAGCAGGTATTCCCCGGGACTAGCCACGAGCGAGCAGTACTTC
CASRYSPGLATSEQYF
>-|TRBJ2-3|TRBD1|TRBV7-9
TGTGCCAGCACCGACAGGGGAACAGATACGCAGTATTTT
CASTDRGTDTQYF
>-|TRBJ2-3|TRBD2|TRBV19
TGTGCCAGTAGTAAACGCGGACTAGCAGGGACAGATACGCAGTATTTT
CASSKRGLAGTDTQYF
>-|TRBJ1-1|TRBD1|TRBV7-9
TGTGCCAGCGGGGACAGGGACATGAACACTGAAGCTTTCTTT
CASGDRDMNTEAFF
>-|TRBJ2-7|TRBD2|TRBV4-2
TGTGCCAGCAGCCAAGCCGAAAGTAGCGGGAGTTTGTGGCACGAGCAGTACTTC
CASSQAESSGSLWHEQYF
>-|TRBJ1-2|-|TRBV28
TGTGCCAGCAGTCAAACCCAGGGGAGGGGTGGCTACACCTTC
CASSQTQGRGGYTF
>-|TRBJ1-5|TRBD1|TRBV28
TGTGCCAGCAGTTCCGGACAGGGGGTAAGCAATCAGCCCCAGCATTTT
CASSSGQGVSNQPQHF
>-|TRBJ1-3|-|TRBV5-6
TGTGCCAGCAGCTTGGGGGAGGCCCGCCTAGCCTCTGGAAACACCATATATTTT
CASSLGEARLASGNTIYF
>-|TRBJ1-1|-|TRBV5-8
TGTGCCAGCAGCTTGGCTTGGAGGAACACTGAAGCTTTCTTT
CASSLAWRNTEAFF
>-|TRBJ1-1|-|TRBV12-5
TGTGCTAGTGGTTTGGTAGGAGGTTCTGAAGCTTTCTTT
CASGLVGGSEAFF
>-|TRBJ2-1|TRBD2|TRBV14
TGTGCCAGCAGCCTAGGGACTAGCGTTTACAATGAGCAGTTCTTC
CASSLGTSVYNEQFF
>-|TRBJ2-2|TRBD2|TRBV7-9
TGTGCCAGCAGCCGAGACGGAATGACTAGCGGGAGAAAAACCGGGGAGCTGTTTTTT
CASSRDGMTSGRKTGELFF
>-|TRBJ2-7|-|TRBV9
TGTGCCAGCAGCGGGTGGGGGGGACAGGCAAGCTCCTACGAGCAGTACTTC
CASSGWGGQASSYEQYF
>-|TRBJ2-1|TRBD1|TRBV4-1
TGCGCCAGCAGCCAGGAGTCAGGCAGGGGGCATGTTGAGCAGTTCTTC
CASSQESGRGHVEQFF
>-|TRBJ2-1|TRBD2|TRBV29-1
TGCAGCGCCTCGGGACTAGCGAATGAGCAGTTCTTC
CSASGLANEQFF
>-|TRBJ2-7|-|TRBV7-2
TGTGCCAGCAGCTTAAGCCTCGGGGGCGAGCAGTACTTC
CASSLSLGGEQYF
>once|TRBJ2-3|TRBD2|TRBV10-2
TGCGCCAGCAGTGAGGTCCGACTAGCGGGAGTTTGGGGCCCGGATACGCAGTATTTT
CASSEVRLAGVWGPDTQYF
>-|TRBJ1-5|-|TRBV12-5
TGTGCTAGTGGTTTGGTACCCACAGGCCGCGGGGGGGGCAATCAGCCCCAGCATTTT
CASGLVPTGRGGGNQPQHF
>-|TRBJ2-7|-|TRBV10-3
TGTGCCATCAGTGTTGGAGGAGCCTCCTACGAGCAGTACTTC
CAISVGGASYEQYF
>-|TRBJ1-4|-|TRBV27
TGTGCCAGCAGTTTACTCTCGGCAGGGGAGGAAAAACTGTTTTTT
CASSLLSAGEEKLFF
>-|TRBJ2-5|TRBD2|TRBV5-4
TGTGCCAGCAGCTTGGGGCGGGAGAGGGAGACCCAGTACTTC
CASSLGRERETQYF
>-|TRBJ1-1|TRBD1|TRBV7-2
TGTGCCAGCAGCCCCCGGGACAGGAGGAACACTGAAGCTTTCTTT
CASSPRDRRNTEAFF
>-|TRBJ1-5|-|TRBV28
TGTGCCAGCAGTTCCCGACAGAATCAGCCCCAGCATTTT
CASSSRQNQPQHF
>-|TRBJ2-4|TRBD1|TRBV7-8
TGTGCCTCCCAAGAGGACAGGACCCGATTTGTAGCCAAAAACATTCAGTACTTC
CASQEDRTRFVAKNIQYF
>-|TRBJ1-5|TRBD1|TRBV30
TGTGCCTGGAGTGCCGGGACAGGGGGCATGAGGGACAATCAGCCCCAGCATTTT
CAWSAGTGGMRDNQPQHF
>-|TRBJ1-2|-|TRBV4-3
TGCGCCAGCAGCCAAGATCAGAACAGGGTGGGATATGGCTACACCTTC
CASSQDQNRVGYGYTF
>-|TRBJ1-5|-|TRBV18
TGTGCCAGCTCACCTTCGAGTGGGGGAGGAAATCAGCCCCAGCATTTT
CASSPSSGGGNQPQHF
>-|TRBJ2-1|-|TRBV5-1
TGCGCCAGCAGCTTGGCCCCTGGCAGACACTCCTACAATGAGCAGTTCTTC
CASSLAPGRHSYNEQFF
>-|TRBJ1-2|-|TRBV4-2
TGTGCCAGCAGCCAGGCAGGGGCAAACTATGGCTACACCTTC
CASSQAGANYGYTF
>-|TRBJ1-4|-|TRBV4-2
TGTGCCAGCAGCCCTATGACAGGCGTCGATAATGAAAAACTGTTTTTT
CASSPMTGVDNEKLFF